These 17 T cell receptor beta chains originate from one sample sequenced in a study of T cells in women clearing cervical HPV infection. The assay was immunoSEQ multiplex PCR, and TCRdb's table has in-frame clones only and misses some. Recorded here are about 23,000 clones; the top ten clones represent approximately 25%. Sequenced material: blood buffy coat. Source of these receptors: a woman aged 18 to 75 with a cervical HPV16 infection that either progressed to CIN3+ or cleared (not recorded which).

Details on this clone: The CDR3 goes on 3 residues after the read ends, and that part is filled in from the germline J gene. The rearrangement joins TRBV19 to TRBJ1-2; possibly TRBD1 for D (5 bases). The V gene's germline CDR1 is LNHDA and CDR2 SQIVND (reference sequence). This CDR3 region has 12 residues. V gave up 7 bases and J gave up 1 base, with 7 bases separating them. The CDR3 here is CASKQVNYGYTF. The part of the CDR3 DNA that was read is TGTGCCAGTAAACAGGTTAACTATGGC.

A note on this clone: The observed sequence ends 3 residues before the CDR3 terminus, with the missing tail filled in from the germline J gene. This rearrangement joins TRBV19 to TRBJ2-2, with 7 positions matching TRBD2. V was clipped by 7 bases and J by 5 bases; unmatched bases: 13. Looked up from germline, CDR1 is LNHDA and CDR2 is SQIVND (reference sequence). This CDR3 spans 16 amino acids. CDR3 DNA, as far as it was read: TGTGCCAGTAACACCATAATGGCGGGAGTGACCGGGGAG. Translation: CASNTIMAGVTGE. In full, the CDR3 reads CASNTIMAGVTGELFF.

In regard to this clone: Read data end 3 residues before the CDR3 end; the end is taken from the germline J gene. The rearrangement uses TRBV10-2 and TRBJ1-2; possibly TRBD1 for D (5 bases). This CDR3 has 13 residues. Trimming took off 10 bases at V and 2 bases at J, with 14 bases between the two ends. Germline lookup yields CDR1 WSHSY and CDR2 SAAADI. The sequenced part of the CDR3 DNA is TGCGCCATACAACTTAACAGGAACTATGGC. The encoded protein is CAIQLNRNYG. The complete CDR3 sequence is CAIQLNRNYGYTF.

Remarks on this clone: At one boundary the junction diverges from the germline segment, which might be a read error. The read terminates 3 residues before the CDR3 end, so the remaining end is supplied by the germline J gene. V and J are TRBV7-3 and TRBJ2-1, with D possibly matching TRBD1 (6 bases). The CDR3 sequence is 13 residues long. CDR1 and CDR2 (germline): SGHTA, FQGTGA. CDR3 protein: CASTLGQHNEQFF. The sequenced CDR3 bases are TGTGCCAGCACCTTAGGACAGCACAATGAG.

Worth noting for this clone: From the germline J gene comes the end of the CDR3, since the read stops 3 residues before it. V and J are TRBV7-9 and TRBJ1-1; TRBD1 is a possible D gene (5 bases). Germline lookup yields CDR1 SEHNR and CDR2 FQNEAQ (reference sequence). This CDR3 spans 13 amino acids. The CDR3 sequence is CASSLRGDGEAFF. The DNA read from the CDR3 is TGTGCCAGCAGCTTAAGGGGAGATGGGGAA.

Remarks on this clone: The read terminates 3 residues before the CDR3 end, so the remaining end is supplied by the germline J gene. The chain joins TRBV20-1 to TRBJ2-1; 7 bases fit TRBD2. CDR1 and CDR2 (germline): DFQATT, SNEGSKA (reference sequence). This CDR3 is built from 16 residues. The ends lost 0 bases at V and 3 bases at J; junction bases unmatched: 8. The CDR3 here is CSARDFSSGVYNEQFF. The CDR3 bases that were read are TGCAGTGCTAGAGATTTTTCTAGCGGAGTCTACAATGAG.

Comment on this clone: From the germline J gene comes the end of the CDR3, since the read stops 3 residues before it. V gene TRBV19 combines with J gene TRBJ1-2; possibly TRBD1 for D (6 bases). This CDR3 region has 16 residues. Germline CDR1 is LNHDA and CDR2 is SQIVND (reference sequence). The CDR3 sequence: CASSMGASGLTDTYTF. CDR3 bases read: TGTGCCAGTAGTATGGGGGCTAGCGGACTCACAGATACC.

About this clone itself: The missing CDR3 end, 3 residues past where the read stops, is filled in from the germline J gene. The rearrangement links TRBV5-1 to TRBJ2-3, with TRBD2 identical over 12 bases. Trimming took 4 bases from V and 7 from J; bases not matched to a gene: 7. CDR1 and CDR2 (germline): SGHRS, YFSETQ. CDR3 length: 15 residues. Partial CDR3 DNA: TGCGCCAGCAGCGAGCGACTAGCGGGAGCGAATACG. This codes for CASSERLAGANT. The full CDR3 is CASSERLAGANTQYF.

Regarding this clone: The read falls 3 residues short of the CDR3 end, and the missing part is taken from the germline J gene. This rearrangement joins TRBV10-3 to TRBJ2-2; 8 nucleotides match TRBD2. The CDR3 has 16 amino acids. Germline-derived CDR1 and CDR2 are ENHRY and SYGVKD. V lost 4 bases, J lost 6 bases, and 10 bases stayed unmatched. The covered CDR3 bases are TGTGCCATCAGTGGAGCGGGACTAGGATTATCCGGGGAG. Translating it yields CAISGAGLGLSGE. The whole CDR3 sequence reads CAISGAGLGLSGELFF.

As for this clone: The CDR3 end falls 3 residues outside the read, so it is completed with the germline J gene. The genes are TRBV11-3 and TRBJ2-1, with a weak D call TRBD2 (7 bases). The CDR3 covers 14 residues. From germline, CDR1 is SGHNT and CDR2 YENEEA. V was trimmed by 8 bases and J by 7 bases, leaving 18 bases between them. The CDR3 is CASSTGGQLNEQFF. The covered CDR3 bases are TGTGCCAGCTCTACGGGGGGCCAACTTAATGAG.

A remark on this clone: The read ends 3 residues before the CDR3 terminus; that terminus is restored from the germline J gene. The rearrangement uses TRBV13 and TRBJ1-1, with 10 bases fitting TRBD1. CDR3 size: 14 residues. CDR1 is PRHDT, CDR2 FYEKMQ, per germline (reference sequence). V was pared by 5 bases and J by 5 bases, with 5 bases of the junction left unmatched. The CDR3 protein is CASSLWDRGTEAFF. The DNA read from the CDR3 is TGTGCCAGCAGCCTATGGGACAGGGGAACTGAA.

As concerns this clone: The CDR3 end lies 3 residues beyond the end of the read and is filled in from the germline J gene. The genes are TRBV30 and TRBJ2-1, with D unclear. Germline V gene data show CDR1 as GTSNPN and CDR2 as SVGIG (reference sequence). The CDR3 sequence is 12 residues long. Trimming cost V 5 bases and J 3 bases, with 8 bases left between them. The sequenced part of the CDR3 DNA is TGTGCCTGGGGCGGTGTCTACAATGAG. It is translated as CAWGGVYNE. The whole CDR3 protein is CAWGGVYNEQFF.

As regards this clone: The sequence runs out 3 residues before the end of the CDR3; the remainder is reconstructed from the germline J gene. J is TRBJ2-6 and V is TRBV29-1, with TRBD1 matching 9 bases. Germline-derived CDR1 and CDR2 are SQVTM and ANQGSEA. The CDR3 contains 15 residues. Losses at the gene ends were 4 bases for V and 2 bases for J; bases not matched to a gene: 3. The CDR3 bases that were read are TGCAGCGTTGGACAGGGGGTAGCTGGGGCCAACGTC. It translates to CSVGQGVAGANV. The entire CDR3 sequence reads CSVGQGVAGANVLTF.

As concerns this clone: Read coverage stops 3 residues before the CDR3 terminus; the germline J gene supplies the remainder. The V call is TRBV5-5, the J call TRBJ1-1, with D tentatively TRBD1 (6 bases). The CDR3 runs 15 residues. The V gene's germline CDR1 is SGHKS and CDR2 YYEKEE (reference sequence). The germline V and J ends were trimmed by 6 bases and 3 bases, with 18 bases remaining between them. The CDR3 reads CASILGARDYTEAFF. The DNA read from the CDR3 is TGTGCCAGCATATTGGGGGCGCGGGATTACACTGAA.

Comment on this clone: The sequenced fragment ends 3 residues before the CDR3 boundary, so the rest is inferred from the germline J gene. This rearrangement joins TRBV12-5 to TRBJ1-1; no clear D gene. V dropped 6 bases and J dropped 6 bases, with 14 bases sitting between them. This CDR3 spans 13 amino acids. Germline assignment: CDR1 LGHNT and CDR2 FRNRAP. The CDR3 reads CASGNYNNAEAFF. The sequenced part of the CDR3 DNA is TGTGCTAGTGGAAACTATAATAACGCTGAA.

A remark on this clone: The sequenced fragment ends 3 residues before the CDR3 boundary, so the rest is inferred from the germline J gene. The chain carries TRBV18 and TRBJ2-2; tentatively, D is TRBD1 (6 bases). CDR1 and CDR2 from the germline V gene are KGHSH and LQKENI. This CDR3 has 14 amino acids. CDR3 sequence reads: CASSQDRYNEKLFF. The DNA read from the CDR3 is TGTGCCAGCTCACAAGACAGGTATAATGAAAAG.

Turning to this clone: The sequence runs out 3 residues before the end of the CDR3; the remainder is reconstructed from the germline J gene. This chain joins TRBV19 and TRBJ1-2; tentatively, D is TRBD1 (5 bases). The V end was cut by 1 base, the J end by 3 bases, with 9 bases between. This CDR3 has 14 amino acids. The germline CDR1 and CDR2 sequences are LNHDA and SQIVND (reference sequence). Incomplete CDR3 DNA: TGTGCCAGTAGTATAGGCCTAGGGGACTATGGC. Translating it yields CASSIGLGDYG. The whole CDR3 sequence is CASSIGLGDYGYTF.